The rows below give T cell receptor beta chains drawn from one sample of a study of blood T cell repertoires in COVID-19. Clones were sequenced by immunoSEQ multiplex PCR, and TCRdb holds only the in-frame ones, with some missing. In the table there are about 300,000 clones, 70% to 90% of which are singletons. Sequenced: PBMCs or T cells enriched from blood (not recorded which). The receptors were sampled from a man aged 25-45 years who had recovered from COVID-19. CDR3s include the opening cysteine and the closing phenylalanine or tryptophan. D genes are given only for firm matches. Only part of the rows carry a size: once, few, many, or a class if the clone is expanded.

TRBD1	TRBV6-5	TRBJ1-6	.	TGTGCCAGCAGTTATCGGACAGGATCCTCACCCCTCCACTTT	CASSYRTGSSPLHF
TRBD1	TRBV19	TRBJ2-1	.	TGTGCCAGTAGCCGAACAGGGGGTGGGCCTCCTTACAATGAGCAGTTCTTC	CASSRTGGGPPYNEQFF
.	TRBV27	TRBJ1-1	.	TGTGCCAGCAGTGGGGGAGGGGGGGCGGCTGAAGCTTTCTTT	CASSGGGGAAEAFF
TRBD1	TRBV9	TRBJ1-2	.	TGTGCCAGCAGCCCGAGCCCCGGGGGGACAGGCTCCTTCTTCTATGGCTACACCTTC	CASSPSPGGTGSFFYGYTF
TRBD1	TRBV18	TRBJ1-2	.	TGTGCCAGCTCACCTCCGACAGGGGTCTATGGCTACACCTTC	CASSPPTGVYGYTF
.	TRBV19	TRBJ1-6	.	TGTGCCAGTGCGTCGGCAGGATATAATTCACCCCTCCACTTT	CASASAGYNSPLHF
TRBD1	TRBV30	TRBJ2-2	.	TGTGCCTGGAAAAGACAGGGGAGCACCGGGGAGCTGTTTTTT	CAWKRQGSTGELFF
.	TRBV7-8	TRBJ1-5	.	TGTGCCAGCAGCTTAGTAGACAGTCGGAGTAGTTATAGCAATCAGCCCCAGCATTTT	CASSLVDSRSSYSNQPQHF
.	TRBV5-3	TRBJ1-5	once	TGTGCCAGAAGCTTGGCAGGACACCCCTCCAGCAATCAGCCCCAGCATTTT	CARSLAGHPSSNQPQHF
TRBD2	TRBV2	TRBJ2-3	.	TGTGCCATACGACTAGCGGGGGCGCGGGGCACAGATACGCAGTATTTT	CAIRLAGARGTDTQYF
.	TRBV18	TRBJ2-1	.	TGTGCCAGCTCACCAACAGGGACGGGGTACAATGAGCAGTTCTTC	CASSPTGTGYNEQFF
.	TRBV7-9	TRBJ2-7	once	TGTGCCAGCAGCTTGCTAATCGAGCAGTACTTC	CASSLLIEQYF
.	TRBV2	TRBJ2-1	.	TGTGCCAGGGAGAAAGACTACAATGAGCAGTTCTTC	CAREKDYNEQFF
.	TRBV9	TRBJ1-5	.	TGTGCCAGCAGCGTTGAGGGATATAGCAATCAGCCCCAGCATTTT	CASSVEGYSNQPQHF
.	TRBV20-1	TRBJ1-1	.	TGCAGTGCTAGTGGAACGGGGAGCACTGAAGCTTTCTTT	CSASGTGSTEAFF
TRBD2	TRBV12-3/TRBV12-4	TRBJ2-1	.	TGTGCCAGCAGTTCGGGACTAGGGAATGAGCAGTTCTTC	CASSSGLGNEQFF
.	TRBV28	TRBJ1-3	.	TGTGCCAGCAGTTTATCAGGCTTCTCCTCTGGAAACACCATATATTTT	CASSLSGFSSGNTIYF
TRBD1	TRBV19	TRBJ1-2	.	TGTGCCAGTCAGGACAGGGGGCGCAACTATGGCTACACCTTC	CASQDRGRNYGYTF
.	TRBV19	TRBJ1-2	.	TGTGCCAGTAGTATAGATCGGGTATCCAACCACTATGGCTACACCTTC	CASSIDRVSNHYGYTF
.	TRBV18	TRBJ2-3	.	TGTGCCAGCTCACCATTGGTTAGGGGTCGACGCCGTCCCACAGATACGCAGTATTTT	CASSPLVRGRRRPTDTQYF
.	TRBV27	TRBJ1-1	.	TGTGCCAGCAGCGGGGGAACACCGCCTGAAGCTTTCTTT	CASSGGTPPEAFF
.	TRBV6-1	TRBJ1-3	.	TGTGCCAGCAGTGAACTTGGGGCCTCTGGAAACACCATATATTTT	CASSELGASGNTIYF
.	TRBV2	TRBJ2-5	.	TGTGCCAGCAATACTGCGGGAGAGACCCAGTACTTC	CASNTAGETQYF
TRBD1	TRBV6-5	TRBJ1-6	.	TGTGCCAGCAGGAGACAGGGGGCTTCACCCCTCCACTTT	CASRRQGASPLHF
TRBD1	TRBV11-3	TRBJ2-5	.	TGTGCCAGCAGCTTAACAGGGGGCATTGGGGAGACCCAGTACTTC	CASSLTGGIGETQYF
TRBD1	TRBV5-1	TRBJ2-1	.	TGCGCCAGCAGCTTAGGACAGGAATACAATGAGCAGTTCTTC	CASSLGQEYNEQFF
.	TRBV10-3	TRBJ1-2	few	TGTGCCATCAGGGTTTTTCATGGGGCCGGGTCGTATGGCTACACCTTC	CAIRVFHGAGSYGYTF
.	TRBV12-3/TRBV12-4	TRBJ1-1	once	TGTGCCAGCAGTTTAGGTCGTAACACTGAAGCTTTCTTT	CASSLGRNTEAFF
TRBD1	TRBV11-1	TRBJ1-2	.	TGTGCCAGCAGAGACAGGGACAACTATGGCTACACCTTC	CASRDRDNYGYTF
.	TRBV7-9	TRBJ1-6	.	TGTGCCAGCAGACGCGAGGCTGGTAACAATTCACCCCTCCACTTT	CASRREAGNNSPLHF
TRBD2	TRBV7-8	TRBJ2-3	.	TGTGCCAGCACCCGCGGGGGAAGCACAGATACGCAGTATTTT	CASTRGGSTDTQYF
.	TRBV30	TRBJ1-1	.	TGTGCCTGGAGTGTAATGAGGAGGAAGGTCTCGGGAGGGTCGATGAACACTGAAGCTTTCTTT	CAWSVMRRKVSGGSMNTEAFF
.	TRBV18	TRBJ2-3	once	TGTGCCAGCTCACGGGCGGGTACGCAGTATTTT	CASSRAGTQYF
.	TRBV5-4	TRBJ2-1	.	TGTGCCAGCATCTCTCCGAGGAATGAGCAGTTCTTC	CASISPRNEQFF
.	TRBV27	TRBJ2-2	.	TGTGCCAGCAGTTTCTACCGGAACACCGGGGAGCTGTTTTTT	CASSFYRNTGELFF
.	TRBV12-3/TRBV12-4	TRBJ2-7	.	TGTGCCAGCGGGGGGACCCACTACGAGCAGTACTTC	CASGGTHYEQYF
TRBD1	TRBV5-1	TRBJ1-2	.	TGCGCCAGCAGCCGGGACAGGGCTTCCGGCTACACCTTC	CASSRDRASGYTF
.	TRBV15	TRBJ1-2	few	TGTGCCACCAGCCGCGGGCGAGGCTACACCTTC	CATSRGRGYTF
TRBD2	TRBV2	TRBJ2-7	.	TGTGCCAGCAGTGAGTCGCGGGGGGGGTTGTCCTACGAGCAGTACTTC	CASSESRGGLSYEQYF
TRBD1	TRBV29-1	TRBJ1-4	.	TGCAGCGTTACGGGACAGGGGGCTTATGAAAAACTGTTTTTT	CSVTGQGAYEKLFF
.	TRBV6-5	TRBJ1-6	.	TGTGCCAGCAAGAGGTTTAACTCCTATAATTCACCCCTCCACTTT	CASKRFNSYNSPLHF
.	TRBV7-6	TRBJ1-2	.	TGTGCCAGCAGCTTAAATGCTCAGGGCTATGGCTACACCTTC	CASSLNAQGYGYTF
TRBD1	TRBV6-4	TRBJ1-2	once	TGTGCCAGCACTCCTGGGGGCGGACAGGGAGTTCAATGGAGGGATGGCTACACCTTC	CASTPGGGQGVQWRDGYTF
.	TRBV10-3	TRBJ1-2	.	TGTGCCATCAGTGACCTTAGAGACAGCTATGGCTACACCTTC	CAISDLRDSYGYTF
TRBD2	TRBV30	TRBJ2-1	.	TGTGCCTGGAGGCGGACTAGCGGGGGGGGGACGTTCTTC	CAWRRTSGGGTFF
TRBD2	TRBV3-1/TRBV3-2	TRBJ2-5	.	TGTGCCAGCAGCCAAGATCCCTATCAGCGGGGTTTACAAGAGACCCAGTACTTC	CASSQDPYQRGLQETQYF
.	TRBV4-1	TRBJ2-3	.	TGCGCCACCAGCACCTCAGGGTGGGACACAGATACGCAGTATTTT	CATSTSGWDTDTQYF
.	TRBV19	TRBJ2-1	.	TGTGCCAGTAGTTCCAGGGGGGTCTCCTACAATGAGCAGTTCTTC	CASSSRGVSYNEQFF
.	TRBV30	TRBJ1-3	.	TGTGCCTTGGATAGGGGAGGCACCATATATTTT	CALDRGGTIYF
TRBD2	TRBV27	TRBJ2-7	.	TGTGCCAGCAGTTTACGAGTTTCGGGGGGCTACGAGCAGTACTTC	CASSLRVSGGYEQYF
TRBD2	TRBV7-2	TRBJ2-7	.	TGTGCCAGCAGCTTAGACACTAGCGCGCGCGAGCAGTACTTC	CASSLDTSAREQYF
.	TRBV3-1/TRBV3-2	TRBJ2-1	.	TGTGCCAGCAGCCTGGACTGGGGTGGTGAGCAGTTCTTC	CASSLDWGGEQFF
.	TRBV29-1	TRBJ1-2	.	TGCAGCGTTGAAAACGGGTTTGGGGCAGGAGACCGATTACCCTATGGCTACACCTTC	CSVENGFGAGDRLPYGYTF
TRBD2	TRBV9	TRBJ2-7	.	TGTGCCAGCAGCGCCAGACTAGCGGGGATCTACGAGCAGTACTTC	CASSARLAGIYEQYF
TRBD1	TRBV9	TRBJ2-1	.	TGTGCCAGCAGCGTATTATCCGGGACAGAAATGTTCTTC	CASSVLSGTEMFF
TRBD1	TRBV11-2	TRBJ1-5	.	TGTGCCAGCAGCTTAGGAGGGGGCGCATATCAGCCCCAGCATTTT	CASSLGGGAYQPQHF
TRBD1	TRBV5-5	TRBJ1-5	few	TGTGCCAGCAGCTTTCTCGGACAGGACTATCAGCCCCAGCATTTT	CASSFLGQDYQPQHF